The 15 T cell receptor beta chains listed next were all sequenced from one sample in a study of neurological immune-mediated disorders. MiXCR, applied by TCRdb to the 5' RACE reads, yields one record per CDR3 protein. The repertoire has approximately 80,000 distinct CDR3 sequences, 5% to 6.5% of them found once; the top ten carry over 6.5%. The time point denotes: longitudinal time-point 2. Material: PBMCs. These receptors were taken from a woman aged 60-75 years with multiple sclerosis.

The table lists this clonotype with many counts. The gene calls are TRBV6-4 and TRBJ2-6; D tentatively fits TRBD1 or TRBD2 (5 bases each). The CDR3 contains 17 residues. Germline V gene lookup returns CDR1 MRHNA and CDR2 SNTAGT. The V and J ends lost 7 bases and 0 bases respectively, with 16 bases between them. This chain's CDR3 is CASTKGDGYSGANVLTF. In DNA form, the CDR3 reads TGTGCCAGCACCAAAGGGGACGGCTACTCTGGGGCCAACGTCCTGACTTTC.

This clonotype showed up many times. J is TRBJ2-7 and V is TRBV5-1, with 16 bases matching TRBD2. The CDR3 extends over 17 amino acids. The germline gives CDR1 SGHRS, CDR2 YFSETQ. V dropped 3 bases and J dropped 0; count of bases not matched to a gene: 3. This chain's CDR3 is CASSYGTSGGASYEQYF. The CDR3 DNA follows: TGCGCCAGCAGCTACGGGACTAGCGGGGGGGCCTCCTACGAGCAGTACTTC.

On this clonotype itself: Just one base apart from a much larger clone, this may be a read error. The CDR3 nucleotides are TGTGCCAGCAGCTTTGAGGAGGCCAAGTACTTC. It encodes CASSFEEAKYF. The gene calls are TRBV11-2 and TRBJ2-5; possible D gene TRBD2, 5 bases. The ends were cut back, 3 bases at V and 12 bases at J, with 11 bases in the middle. From germline, CDR1 is SGHAT and CDR2 FQNNGV. This CDR3 contains 11 residues.

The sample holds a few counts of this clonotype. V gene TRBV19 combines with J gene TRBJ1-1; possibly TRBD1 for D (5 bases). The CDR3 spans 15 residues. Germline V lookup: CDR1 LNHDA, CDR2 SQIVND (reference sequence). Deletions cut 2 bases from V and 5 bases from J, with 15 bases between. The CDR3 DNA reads TGTGCCAGTAGTATATACGGGACGGGGAAGACTGAAGCTTTCTTT. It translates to CASSIYGTGKTEAFF.

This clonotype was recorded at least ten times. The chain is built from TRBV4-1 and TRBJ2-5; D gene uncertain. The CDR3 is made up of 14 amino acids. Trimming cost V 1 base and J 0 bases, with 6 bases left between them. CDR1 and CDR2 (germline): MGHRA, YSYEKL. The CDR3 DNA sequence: TGCGCCAGCAGCCAAGTTGAAAACCAAGAGACCCAGTACTTC. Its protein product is CASSQVENQETQYF.

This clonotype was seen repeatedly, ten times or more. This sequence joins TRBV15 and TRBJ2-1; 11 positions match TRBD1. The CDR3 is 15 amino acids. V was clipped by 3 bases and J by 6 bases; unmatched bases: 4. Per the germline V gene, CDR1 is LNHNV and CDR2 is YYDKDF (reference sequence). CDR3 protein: CATSSAGTGGNEQFF. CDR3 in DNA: TGTGCCACCAGCAGTGCCGGGACAGGGGGCAATGAGCAGTTCTTC.

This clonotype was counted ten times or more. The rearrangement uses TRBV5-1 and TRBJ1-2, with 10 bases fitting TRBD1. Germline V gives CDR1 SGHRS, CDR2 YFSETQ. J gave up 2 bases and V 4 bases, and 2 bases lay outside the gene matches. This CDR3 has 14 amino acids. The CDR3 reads CASSEGQGNYGYTF. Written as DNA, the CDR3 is TGCGCCAGCAGCGAGGGACAGGGGAACTATGGCTACACCTTC.

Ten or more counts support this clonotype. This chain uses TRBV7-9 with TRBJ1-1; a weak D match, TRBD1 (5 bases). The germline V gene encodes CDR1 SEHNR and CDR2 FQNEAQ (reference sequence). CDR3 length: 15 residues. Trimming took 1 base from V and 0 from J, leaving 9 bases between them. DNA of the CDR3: TGTGCCAGCAGCTTAGTAGGGACGCTGAACACTGAAGCTTTCTTT. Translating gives CASSLVGTLNTEAFF.

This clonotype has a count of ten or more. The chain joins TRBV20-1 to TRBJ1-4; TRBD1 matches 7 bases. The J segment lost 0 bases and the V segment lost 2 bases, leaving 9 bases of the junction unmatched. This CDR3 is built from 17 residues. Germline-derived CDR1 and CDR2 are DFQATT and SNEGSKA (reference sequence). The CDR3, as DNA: TGCAGTGCTAGATCCCTCGGACAGGTAGCAACTAATGAAAAACTGTTTTTT. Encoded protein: CSARSLGQVATNEKLFF.

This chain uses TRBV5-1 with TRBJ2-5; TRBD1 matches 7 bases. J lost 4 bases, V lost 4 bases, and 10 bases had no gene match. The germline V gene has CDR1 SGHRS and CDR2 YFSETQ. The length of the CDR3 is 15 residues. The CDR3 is CASSPLRQGGETQYF. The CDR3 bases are TGCGCCAGCAGCCCCCTACGACAGGGTGGAGAGACCCAGTACTTC. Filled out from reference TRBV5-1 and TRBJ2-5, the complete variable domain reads KAGVTQTPRYLIKTRGQQVTLSCSPISGHRSVSWYQQTPGQGLQFLFEYFSETQRNKGNFPGRFSGRQFSNSRSEMNVSTLELGDSALYLCASSPLRQGGETQYFGPGTRLLVL.

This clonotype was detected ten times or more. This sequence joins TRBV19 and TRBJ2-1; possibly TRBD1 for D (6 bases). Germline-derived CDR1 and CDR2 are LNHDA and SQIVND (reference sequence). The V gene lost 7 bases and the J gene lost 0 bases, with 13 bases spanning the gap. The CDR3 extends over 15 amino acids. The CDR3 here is CASISDRSSYNEQFF. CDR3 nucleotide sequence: TGTGCCAGTATCTCCGACAGGAGCTCCTACAATGAGCAGTTCTTC.

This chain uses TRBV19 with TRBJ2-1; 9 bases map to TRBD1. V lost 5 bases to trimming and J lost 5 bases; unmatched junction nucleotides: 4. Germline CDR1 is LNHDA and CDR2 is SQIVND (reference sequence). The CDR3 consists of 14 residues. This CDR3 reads CASSRQGGDNEQFF. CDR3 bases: TGTGCCAGTAGTCGACAGGGGGGTGACAATGAGCAGTTCTTC.

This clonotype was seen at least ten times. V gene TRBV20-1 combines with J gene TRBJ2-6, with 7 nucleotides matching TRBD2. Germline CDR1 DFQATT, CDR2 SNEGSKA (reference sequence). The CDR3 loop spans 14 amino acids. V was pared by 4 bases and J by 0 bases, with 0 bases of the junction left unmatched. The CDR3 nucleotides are TGCAGTGCTACGGGGGGCTCTGGGGCCAACGTCCTGACTTTC. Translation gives CSATGGSGANVLTF.

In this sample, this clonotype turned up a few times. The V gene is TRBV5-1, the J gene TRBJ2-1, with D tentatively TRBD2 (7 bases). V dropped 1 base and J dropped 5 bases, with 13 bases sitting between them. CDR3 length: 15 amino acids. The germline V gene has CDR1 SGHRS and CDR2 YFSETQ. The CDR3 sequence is CASSLLRGGHNEQFF. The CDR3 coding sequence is TGCGCCAGCAGCTTGCTACGCGGGGGCCACAATGAGCAGTTCTTC.

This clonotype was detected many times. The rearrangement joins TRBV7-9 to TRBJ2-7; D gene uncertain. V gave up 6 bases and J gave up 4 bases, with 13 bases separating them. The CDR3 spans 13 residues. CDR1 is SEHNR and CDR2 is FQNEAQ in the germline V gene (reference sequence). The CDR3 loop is CASSSLVGYEQYF. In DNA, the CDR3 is TGTGCCAGCAGTTCCCTGGTAGGTTACGAGCAGTACTTC.